This T cell receptor beta chain was sequenced for a study of radiation and T cells in renal cell carcinoma. With 2 bases removed from V and 2 bases from J, the gap between germline ends came to 15 bases. The CDR3 is 15 residues long. CDR1 and CDR2 from the germline V gene are GTSNPN and SVGIG (reference sequence). Time point noted: blood 2 weeks post-SBRT. The treatment was: 15 Gy SBRT to primary tumor, nephrectomy 4 weeks later. Radiation-treated patients gave blood at baseline, week 2 and week 4. The table came from immunoSEQ multiplex PCR; TCRdb's copy has only in-frame clones and leaves some out. The sample shows about 130,000 clones, more than 75% of them seen only once.

The receptor was isolated from a woman aged 70-85 years with renal cell carcinoma. Sample: blood, taken from a patient whose treatment included radiotherapy and nephrectomy. The genes are TRBV30 and TRBJ1-1; weak D call: TRBD1 (5 bases). The CDR3 is CAWSLAGTFNTEAFF. The DNA of the CDR3 is TGTGCCTGGAGTTTGGCCGGGACTTTTAACACTGAAGCTTTCTTT.